One T cell receptor (beta chain) is described in this entry. Its matching antigen is unknown. Starting from PBMCs, sorting isolated CD4+ and CD8+ T cells. Trimming removed 3 bases at V and 0 bases at J, with 9 bases between. Germline V lookup: CDR1 MGHDK, CDR2 SYGVNS. CDR3 length: 16 residues. This entry belongs to a study of CD8+ T cells in alopecia areata. Findings of the study overall: Shared TCR sequences were less clear between patients than in mice, possibly partly from HLA diversity. Sequences from scalp samples also cover resident alphabeta T cells of normal skin. In lesional scalp, particularly from alopecia totalis/universalis, clonality was higher than in normal scalp.

Extracted RNA was reverse transcribed into cDNA, the sequencing template. Produced via immunoSEQ multiplex PCR; TCRdb's table is partial and in-frame only. The repertoire has about 150,000 clones, 62% of them found once; the top ten carry roughly a third. The V call is TRBV25-1, the J call TRBJ2-6; D gene uncertain. Sequencing input: CD8+ T cells sorted from blood. The TCR comes from a human donor in good health. Here the CDR3 reads CASSEQTFSGANVLTF. The DNA of the CDR3 is TGTGCCAGCAGTGAGCAGACGTTCTCTGGGGCCAACGTCCTGACTTTC.